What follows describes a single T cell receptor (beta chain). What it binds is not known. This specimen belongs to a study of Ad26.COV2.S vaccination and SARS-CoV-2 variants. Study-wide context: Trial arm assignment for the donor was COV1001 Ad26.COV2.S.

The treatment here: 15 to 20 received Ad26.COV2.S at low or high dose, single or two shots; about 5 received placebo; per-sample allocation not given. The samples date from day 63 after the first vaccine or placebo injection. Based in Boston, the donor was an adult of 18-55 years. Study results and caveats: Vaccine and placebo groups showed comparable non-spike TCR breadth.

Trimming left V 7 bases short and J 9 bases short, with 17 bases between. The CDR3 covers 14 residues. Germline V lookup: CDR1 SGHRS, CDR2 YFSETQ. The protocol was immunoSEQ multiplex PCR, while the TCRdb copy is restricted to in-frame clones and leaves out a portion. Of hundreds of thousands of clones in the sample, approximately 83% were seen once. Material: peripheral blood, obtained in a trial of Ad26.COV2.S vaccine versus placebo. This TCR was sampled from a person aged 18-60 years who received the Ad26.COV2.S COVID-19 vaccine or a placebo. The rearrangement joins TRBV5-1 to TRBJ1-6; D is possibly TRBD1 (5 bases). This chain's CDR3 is CASGPGGDLSPLHF. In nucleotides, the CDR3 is TGCGCCAGCGGCCCCGGAGGGGACCTTTCACCCCTCCACTTT.